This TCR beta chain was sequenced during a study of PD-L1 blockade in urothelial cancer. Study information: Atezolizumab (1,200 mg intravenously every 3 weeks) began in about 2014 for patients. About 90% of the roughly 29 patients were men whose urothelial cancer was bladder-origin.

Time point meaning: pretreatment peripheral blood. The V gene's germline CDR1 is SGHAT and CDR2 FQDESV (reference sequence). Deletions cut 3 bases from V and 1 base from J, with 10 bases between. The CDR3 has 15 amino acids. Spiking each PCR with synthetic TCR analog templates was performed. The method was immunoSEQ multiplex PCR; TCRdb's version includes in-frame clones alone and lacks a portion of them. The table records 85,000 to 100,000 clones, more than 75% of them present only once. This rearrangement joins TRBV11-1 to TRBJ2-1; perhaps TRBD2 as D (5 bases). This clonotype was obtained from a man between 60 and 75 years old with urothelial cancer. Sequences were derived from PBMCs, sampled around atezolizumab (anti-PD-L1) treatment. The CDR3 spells CASSFGGLSYNEQFF. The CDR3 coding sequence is TGTGCCAGCAGCTTTGGAGGTTTGTCCTACAATGAGCAGTTCTTC.